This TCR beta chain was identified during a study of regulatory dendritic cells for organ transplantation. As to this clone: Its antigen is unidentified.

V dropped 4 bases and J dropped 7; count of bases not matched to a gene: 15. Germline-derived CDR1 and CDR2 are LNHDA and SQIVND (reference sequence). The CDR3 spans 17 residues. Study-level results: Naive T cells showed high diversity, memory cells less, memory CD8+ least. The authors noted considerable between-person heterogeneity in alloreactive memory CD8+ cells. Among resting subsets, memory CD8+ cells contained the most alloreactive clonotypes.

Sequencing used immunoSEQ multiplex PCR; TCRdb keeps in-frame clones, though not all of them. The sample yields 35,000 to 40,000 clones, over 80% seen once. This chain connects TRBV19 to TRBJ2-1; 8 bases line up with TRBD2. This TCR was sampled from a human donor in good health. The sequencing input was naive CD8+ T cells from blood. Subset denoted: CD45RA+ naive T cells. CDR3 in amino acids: CASSKAALIAGWNEQFF. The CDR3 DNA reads TGTGCCAGTAGTAAAGCCGCCCTAATAGCGGGATGGAATGAGCAGTTCTTC.